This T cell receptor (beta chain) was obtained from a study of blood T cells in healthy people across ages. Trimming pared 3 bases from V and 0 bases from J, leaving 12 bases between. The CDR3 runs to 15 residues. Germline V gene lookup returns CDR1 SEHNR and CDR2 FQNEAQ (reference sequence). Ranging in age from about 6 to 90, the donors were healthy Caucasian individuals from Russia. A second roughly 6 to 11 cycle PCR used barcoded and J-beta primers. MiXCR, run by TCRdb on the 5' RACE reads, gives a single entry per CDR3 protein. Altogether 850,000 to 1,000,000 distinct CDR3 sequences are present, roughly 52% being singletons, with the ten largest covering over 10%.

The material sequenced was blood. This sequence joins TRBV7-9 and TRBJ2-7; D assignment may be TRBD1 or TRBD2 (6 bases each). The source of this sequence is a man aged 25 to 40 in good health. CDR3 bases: TGTGCCAGCAGCTTTGGGGGGCGGTTCTCCTACGAGCAGTACTTC. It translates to CASSFGGRFSYEQYF.